The 8 T cell receptor beta chains below come from one sample, sequenced in a study of blood T cell repertoires in COVID-19. Some clones are missing from TCRdb's copy, which holds only in-frame ones; the method was immunoSEQ multiplex PCR. The table records 200,000 to 250,000 clones, roughly 80% of them present only once. Sequences were obtained from peripheral blood. All receptors come from a woman between 18 and 30 years old with acute or convalescent COVID-19.

This clone was detected only a few times. At the DNA level, this CDR3 is encoded by other sequences in the same sample as well. J is TRBJ2-1 and V is TRBV7-2; TRBD1 matches at 7 bases. V was clipped by 5 bases and J by 0 bases; unmatched bases: 4. The CDR3 is 15 residues long. Per the germline V gene, CDR1 is SGHTA and CDR2 is FQGNSA. The CDR3 sequence: CASSPTGNSYNEQFF. In DNA form, the CDR3 reads TGTGCCAGCAGCCCGACAGGGAACTCCTACAATGAGCAGTTCTTC.

This clone was counted between two and nine times. V is TRBV6-2 or TRBV6-3 and J is TRBJ2-1, with 8 bases aligning to TRBD2. With 6 bases clipped from V and 4 bases from J, the junction kept 11 bases outside the gene matches. From germline, CDR1 is MNHEY and CDR2 SVGEGT. The CDR3 has 16 residues. Written as DNA, the CDR3 is TGTGCCAGCAGCCTCGCGGTAGCGGGACCTTACAATGAGCAGTTCTTC. Its protein is CASSLAVAGPYNEQFF.

The V and J genes are TRBV5-8 and TRBJ1-2; D unclear. Germline V gene data show CDR1 as SGHTS and CDR2 as YDEGEE. Trimming stripped 2 bases from V and 1 base from J, with 9 bases between. This CDR3 contains 14 residues. This CDR3 reads CASSFGVLNYGYTF. The DNA of the CDR3 is TGTGCCAGCAGCTTCGGGGTCCTTAACTATGGCTACACCTTC.

The rearrangement joins TRBV15 to TRBJ2-5; maybe TRBD2 (5 bases). CDR3 length: 16 amino acids. Per the germline V gene, CDR1 is LNHNV and CDR2 is YYDKDF (reference sequence). V was trimmed by 5 bases and J by 5 bases, leaving 21 bases between them. The CDR3: CATSPRTRVASETQYF. The CDR3 DNA follows: TGTGCCACCAGCCCGCGAACTAGGGTGGCATCCGAGACCCAGTACTTC.

The V and J genes are TRBV28 and TRBJ1-2, with a weak D call TRBD1 (5 bases). The CDR3 has 12 residues. The germline gives CDR1 MDHEN, CDR2 SYDVKM. V shed 3 bases and J shed 8 bases, with 10 bases lying between them. The CDR3 sequence is CASSFHRQGYTF. CDR3 bases: TGTGCCAGCAGTTTCCACCGACAGGGCTACACCTTC.

The chain has TRBV7-2 and TRBJ2-5; D may be TRBD1 (7 bases). This CDR3 is built from 15 residues. CDR1 SGHTA and CDR2 FQGNSA come from the germline V gene. Deletions cut 5 bases from V and 2 bases from J, with 15 bases between. Here the CDR3 reads CASSALRGAQETQYF. CDR3 in DNA: TGTGCCAGCAGCGCTCTCAGGGGGGCGCAAGAGACCCAGTACTTC. The full variable domain, completed using reference TRBV7-2 and TRBJ2-5, is GAGVSQSPSNKVTEKGKDVELRCDPISGHTALYWYRQSLGQGLEFLIYFQGNSAPDKSGLPSDRFSAERTGGSVSTLTIQRTQQEDSAVYLCASSALRGAQETQYFGPGTRLLVL.

The chain recombines TRBV10-3 with TRBJ1-2; D call uncertain. The CDR3 spans 15 residues. Germline-derived CDR1 and CDR2 are ENHRY and SYGVKD. Trimming cost V 6 bases and J 2 bases, with 16 bases left between them. The CDR3 sequence is CAISNVELGNYGYTF. As DNA, the CDR3 is TGTGCCATCAGCAACGTGGAGCTAGGAAACTATGGCTACACCTTC.

J is TRBJ2-3 and V is TRBV21-1; no check of the table's D call, TRBD2, against the DNA was made. TRBV21-1 is tagged as a pseudogene. The CDR3 covers 16 residues. The chain's CDR3 is CFSGGTSGSSTDTQYF. The CDR3 DNA reads TGCTTTTCAGGGGGGACTAGCGGTTCTAGCACAGATACGCAGTATTTT.